A single sample is the source of the 10 T cell receptor beta chains below, sequenced in a study of spatial heterogeneity in lung cancer. TCRdb reanalysed the 5' RACE reads using MiXCR and keeps one entry per CDR3 protein. The sample shows about 47,000 distinct CDR3 sequences, around 6.7% of them seen only once. As to time point: blood at routine non-recurrence follow-up after resection. The input material, whole RNA from tumor, nontumor lung or frozen PBMC, was sequenced unsorted. This specimen was PBMCs, taken at follow-up. The receptors shown here come from a female donor with early-stage non-small cell lung cancer.

The table lists this clonotype with a few counts. V is TRBV7-2 and J is TRBJ2-4; D is uncertain. V lost 1 base and J 0 bases, leaving 10 bases between the germline ends. The CDR3 covers 16 residues. The germline CDR1 and CDR2 sequences are SGHTA and FQGNSA. The CDR3 spells CASSLVALGAKNIQYF. In DNA, the CDR3 is TGTGCCAGCAGCTTAGTAGCCCTTGGAGCCAAAAACATTCAGTACTTC.

The V gene is TRBV20-1, the J gene TRBJ2-1; D is ambiguous. From germline, CDR1 is DFQATT and CDR2 SNEGSKA (reference sequence). The CDR3 covers 17 residues. V lost 5 bases and J lost 3, with 23 bases in between. CDR3 sequence: CSAHAYRPSVGYNEQFF. CDR3 in DNA: TGCAGTGCTCATGCGTATCGCCCCTCGGTGGGCTACAATGAGCAGTTCTTC.

The chain carries TRBV27 and TRBJ2-5, with 10 bases matching TRBD1. Germline CDR1 MNHEY, CDR2 SMNVEV (reference sequence). The ends lost 8 bases at V and 4 bases at J; junction bases unmatched: 10. This CDR3 comprises 15 residues. CDR3 bases: TGTGCCAGCCAGGCTTGGGACAGGGGCGGAGAGACCCAGTACTTC. The encoded protein is CASQAWDRGGETQYF.

This rearrangement joins TRBV7-2 to TRBJ2-2, with TRBD1 identical over 8 bases. Germline values: CDR1 SGHTA, CDR2 FQGNSA. V lost 7 bases, J lost 6 bases, and 13 bases stayed unmatched. The CDR3 sequence is 16 residues long. CDR3: CASNGPGQGLSGELFF. The CDR3 DNA is TGTGCCAGCAACGGTCCCGGACAGGGTTTGTCCGGGGAGCTGTTTTTT.

This clonotype was seen a few times. The chain joins TRBV18 to TRBJ2-3; 7 bases align to TRBD1. Germline loops: CDR1 KGHSH, CDR2 LQKENI. This CDR3 region has 16 residues. V lost 0 bases, J lost 0 bases, and 3 bases stayed unmatched. The DNA of the CDR3 is TGTGCCAGCTCACCACCGGACAGGCTTAGCACAGATACGCAGTATTTT. Its translation: CASSPPDRLSTDTQYF.

At least ten counts were recorded for this clonotype. The genes are TRBV6-5 and TRBJ1-1; D may be TRBD1 (5 bases). Germline assignment: CDR1 MNHEY and CDR2 SVGAGI. V shed 5 bases and J shed 4 bases, with 11 bases lying between them. CDR3 size: 13 residues. CDR3 protein: CASSNRQGTEAFF. The CDR3 nucleotides are TGTGCCAGCAGTAACCGGCAGGGCACTGAAGCTTTCTTT.

J is TRBJ2-7 and V is TRBV2, with 10 bases matching TRBD2. The ends lost 5 bases at V and 6 bases at J; junction bases unmatched: 10. The length of the CDR3 is 15 residues. Germline CDR1 SNHLY, CDR2 FYNNEI. For the CDR3, the DNA is TGTGCCAGCAGTAGCGGGGGGGCTAAATGGGTCGAGCAGTACTTC. Its protein product is CASSSGGAKWVEQYF.

The chain joins TRBV4-3 to TRBJ2-1, with TRBD2 matching over 15 bases. The length of the CDR3 is 16 residues. V shed 0 bases, J shed 7 bases, and the junction held 1 base outside the gene matches. From germline, CDR1 is LGHNA and CDR2 YSLEER. The CDR3 sequence is CASSQDGTSGGNEQFF. The CDR3 DNA is TGCGCCAGCAGCCAAGATGGGACTAGCGGGGGGAATGAGCAGTTCTTC.

This CDR3 is CASSLWLNTEAFF. CDR3 DNA: TGTGCCAGCAGCTTATGGCTGAACACTGAAGCTTTCTTT. J is TRBJ1-1 and V is TRBV7-2; no reliable D call. The V and J ends lost 2 bases and 0 bases respectively, with 4 bases between them. Germline V CDR1 and CDR2: SGHTA, FQGNSA. This CDR3 spans 13 amino acids.

The chain combines TRBV7-2 with TRBJ2-3, with unresolved D. The V end was cut by 5 bases, the J end by 4 bases, with 7 bases between. This CDR3 spans 12 amino acids. Germline lookup yields CDR1 SGHTA and CDR2 FQGNSA. This chain's CDR3 is CASSLDADTQYF. In DNA form, the CDR3 reads TGTGCCAGCAGCCTCGATGCAGATACGCAGTATTTT.